Shown below are 21 T cell receptor beta chains from a single sample sequenced in a study of T cells expressing NK-cell markers. Each CDR3 protein gets one entry in TCRdb, which reprocessed the 5' RACE reads and gives no DNA. The listing records about 410,000 distinct CDR3 sequences. The specimen sequenced was blood T cells: a sorted CD56 or NKG2C T cell subset, CD4+ or CD8+ T cells, or bulk PBMC T cells (not recorded which). The receptors were sampled from a woman in her forties or fifties in good health.

V usage is TRBV10-3 and J usage is TRBJ2-7; TCRdb gives TRBD2 as the D gene, but with no DNA this cannot be confirmed. The CDR3 totals 14 residues. Germline-derived CDR1 and CDR2 are ENHRY and SYGVKD. CDR3 sequence: CAINAGTSGYEQYF.

V gene TRBV4-1 combines with J gene TRBJ1-3; TCRdb's D call, TRBD1, is unchecked because there is no DNA. This CDR3 has 16 amino acids. Looked up from germline, CDR1 is MGHRA and CDR2 is YSYEKL. CDR3 loop: CASSQEGTLSGNTIYF.

The V gene is TRBV29-1, the J gene TRBJ2-5; TCRdb indicates TRBD1, and absent DNA this call remains unverified. CDR1 is SQVTM and CDR2 is ANQGSEA in the germline V gene. This CDR3 has 14 amino acids. Here the CDR3 reads CSVAPLQPQETQYF.

V and J are TRBV6-5 and TRBJ2-3. In germline, CDR1 is MNHEY, CDR2 SVGAGI. The CDR3 contains 14 residues. CDR3 in amino acids: CASRSDGDTDTQYF.

The chain joins TRBV5-5 to TRBJ1-2; absent DNA, TCRdb's TRBD1 call cannot be checked. Germline V gene lookup returns CDR1 SGHKS and CDR2 YYEKEE (reference sequence). The CDR3 is 14 residues long. CDR3 in amino acids: CASSLTGSEFGYTF.

The chain has TRBV6-6 and TRBJ2-1; the D gene TCRdb calls, TRBD1, cannot be checked with no DNA. The germline V gene encodes CDR1 MNHNY and CDR2 SVGAGI (reference sequence). The CDR3 loop spans 14 amino acids. CDR3: CATTPDGTYNEQFF.

V gene TRBV20-1 combines with J gene TRBJ1-2. CDR3 length: 15 residues. The germline CDR1 and CDR2 sequences are DFQATT and SNEGSKA (reference sequence). This CDR3 reads CSVLRREGKLYGYTF.

The genes are TRBV12-3 or TRBV12-4 and TRBJ2-7; TCRdb picks TRBD1, but there is no DNA to check that call. This CDR3 is built from 14 residues. The CDR3 spells CASSPWDGVYEQYF.

J is TRBJ1-2 and V is TRBV12-3 or TRBV12-4. The CDR3 runs to 15 residues. The CDR3: CASGDYSSWSYGYTF.

The chain is built from TRBV7-9 and TRBJ2-5; the TCRdb D gene call, TRBD2, has no DNA to confirm it. The germline gives CDR1 SEHNR, CDR2 FQNEAQ (reference sequence). The CDR3 length is 16 residues. The CDR3 sequence is CASSFGGASYQETQYF.

This chain connects TRBV2 to TRBJ1-5; TCRdb's assignment of TRBD1 cannot be checked, as there is no DNA. The CDR3 has 14 residues. The germline V gene encodes CDR1 SNHLY and CDR2 FYNNEI. The CDR3 region is CASSTRQGVGPQHF.

The CDR3 spells CAISPSGEQYF. The chain recombines TRBV10-3 with TRBJ2-7; the D call from TCRdb, TRBD2, cannot be confirmed without DNA. In germline, CDR1 is ENHRY, CDR2 SYGVKD. The CDR3 is 11 residues long.

The V call is TRBV27, the J call TRBJ1-4; lacking DNA, the TRBD1 call made by TCRdb goes unchecked. Germline V gives CDR1 MNHEY, CDR2 SMNVEV (reference sequence). The CDR3 runs to 13 residues. CDR3 in amino acids: CASRGTGVEKLFF.

The chain couples TRBV9 to TRBJ2-7; TCRdb gives TRBD2 as the D gene, but with no DNA this cannot be confirmed. The CDR3 has 15 residues. CDR1 is SGDLS, CDR2 YYNGEE, per germline. The CDR3 here is CASSVEGAGASEQYF.

This sequence joins TRBV12-3 or TRBV12-4 and TRBJ2-7; the TCRdb D gene call, TRBD2, has no DNA to confirm it. The CDR3 runs 15 residues. The CDR3 loop is CASSRTSGRAYEQYF.

V gene TRBV24-1 combines with J gene TRBJ2-1; checking the TCRdb D call of TRBD2 is not possible without DNA. This CDR3 region has 15 residues. Germline V gives CDR1 KGHDR, CDR2 SFDVKD. This CDR3 is CATSDASGRFDEQFF.

The rearrangement joins TRBV7-2 to TRBJ2-7. The CDR3 spans 14 residues. Germline V gene lookup returns CDR1 SGHTA and CDR2 FQGNSA. CDR3 sequence reads: CASSLAPQPYEQYF.

CDR3 residues: CASSYLSGLAGPETQYF. The chain links TRBV6-6 to TRBJ2-5; TCRdb calls TRBD2, which cannot be checked without DNA. CDR3 length equals 17 residues. Per germline, CDR1 MNHNY and CDR2 SVGAGI (reference sequence).

The chain recombines TRBV27 with TRBJ1-5; TCRdb's assignment of TRBD1 cannot be checked, as there is no DNA. The germline V gene encodes CDR1 MNHEY and CDR2 SMNVEV (reference sequence). The CDR3 has 18 amino acids. CDR3 region: CASSFLSGTGMGNQPQHF.

V gene TRBV5-1 combines with J gene TRBJ1-1; TCRdb's D gene call, TRBD1, goes unchecked for lack of DNA. The CDR3 totals 14 residues. Germline values: CDR1 SGHRS, CDR2 YFSETQ. CDR3 sequence: CASSLAALGAEAFF.

CDR3: CASSLKPRANTGELFF. The chain uses TRBV5-1 and TRBJ2-2. This CDR3 has 16 residues. CDR1 is SGHRS, CDR2 YFSETQ, per germline.